The 5 T cell receptor beta chains listed next were all sequenced from one sample in a study of blood T cell repertoires in COVID-19. The protocol was immunoSEQ multiplex PCR, while the TCRdb copy is restricted to in-frame clones and leaves out a portion. The data hold fewer than 150,000 clones, with approximately 82% observed a single time. The sequenced material came from peripheral blood. All receptors derive from a man aged 60 to 75 who had recovered from COVID-19.

The V call is TRBV28, the J call TRBJ1-2; D uncertain. CDR1 is MDHEN, CDR2 SYDVKM, per germline. Trimming removed 2 bases from V and 4 bases from J, with 8 bases in between. This CDR3 is built from 13 residues. The CDR3 spells CASSLIRGYGYTF. The CDR3 nucleotides read TGTGCCAGCAGTTTAATCCGGGGCTATGGCTACACCTTC.

As for this clone: Germline and junction disagree at one end, which may indicate a read error. The gene calls are TRBV7-7 and TRBJ1-4, with 8 bases fitting TRBD1. The CDR3 contains 15 residues. From germline, CDR1 is SSHAT and CDR2 FNYEAQ (reference sequence). CDR3 nucleotides: TGTGCTAGCAGCCCTGACAGGGGACCTAATGAAAAACTGTTTTTT. It is translated as CASSPDRGPNEKLFF.

This clone was seen at least ten times. The V and J genes are TRBV4-2 and TRBJ1-2; 10 bases line up with TRBD1. CDR1 and CDR2 from the germline V gene are LGHNA and YNFKEQ. This CDR3 has 16 residues. Trimming removed 5 bases from V and 5 bases from J; junction bases left unmatched: 11. CDR3 protein: CASSAPGTGDAYGYTF. In nucleotides, the CDR3 is TGTGCCAGCAGCGCACCCGGGACAGGGGATGCTTATGGCTACACCTTC.

This clone was counted only a few times. The chain joins TRBV19 to TRBJ2-1; unclear D gene. The germline V gene has CDR1 LNHDA and CDR2 SQIVND (reference sequence). V was shortened by 8 bases and J by 3 bases, with 14 bases between the two germline ends. This CDR3 contains 14 residues. The CDR3 loop reads CASQSQLNYNEQFF. As DNA, the CDR3 is TGTGCCAGTCAAAGCCAACTCAACTACAATGAGCAGTTCTTC.

This clone was seen only once. The chain recombines TRBV18 with TRBJ2-7, with 9 positions matching TRBD2. V lost 1 base and J lost 1; bases outside the gene matches: 5. CDR3 size: 16 residues. Germline CDR1 reads KGHSH; CDR2 reads LQKENI. Written as DNA, the CDR3 is TGTGCCAGCTCACCACTCCAAGGACTAGCGTCCTACGAGCAGTACTTC. It is translated as CASSPLQGLASYEQYF.